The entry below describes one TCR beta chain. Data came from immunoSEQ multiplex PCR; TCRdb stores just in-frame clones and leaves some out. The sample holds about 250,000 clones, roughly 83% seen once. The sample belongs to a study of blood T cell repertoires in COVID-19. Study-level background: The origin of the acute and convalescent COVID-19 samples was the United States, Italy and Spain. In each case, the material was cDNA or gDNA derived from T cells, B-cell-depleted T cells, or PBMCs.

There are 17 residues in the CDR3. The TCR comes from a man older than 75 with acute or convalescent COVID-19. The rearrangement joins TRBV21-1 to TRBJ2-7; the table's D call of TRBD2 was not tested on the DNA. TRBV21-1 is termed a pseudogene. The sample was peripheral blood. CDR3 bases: TGTGCCAGCAACCCGCGGGGGGCTAGCGGTTCTTCCTACGAGCAGTACTTC. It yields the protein CASNPRGASGSSYEQYF.